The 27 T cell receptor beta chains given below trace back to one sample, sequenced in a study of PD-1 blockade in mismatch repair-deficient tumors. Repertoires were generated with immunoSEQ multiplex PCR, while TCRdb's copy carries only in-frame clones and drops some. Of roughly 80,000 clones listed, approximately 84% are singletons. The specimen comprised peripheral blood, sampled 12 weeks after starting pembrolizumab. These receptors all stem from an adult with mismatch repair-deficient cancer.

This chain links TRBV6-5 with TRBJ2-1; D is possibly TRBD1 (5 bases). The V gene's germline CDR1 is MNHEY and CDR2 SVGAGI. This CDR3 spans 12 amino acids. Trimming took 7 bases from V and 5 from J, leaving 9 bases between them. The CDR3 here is CASNTGDNEQFF. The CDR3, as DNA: TGTGCCAGCAATACAGGTGACAATGAGCAGTTCTTC.

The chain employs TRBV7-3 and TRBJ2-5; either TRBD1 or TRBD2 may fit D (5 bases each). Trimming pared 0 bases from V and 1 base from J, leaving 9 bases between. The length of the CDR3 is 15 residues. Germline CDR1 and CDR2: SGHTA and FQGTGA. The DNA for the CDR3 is TGTGCCAGCAGCTTAACGGTGGGACCCCAAGAGACCCAGTACTTC. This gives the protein CASSLTVGPQETQYF.

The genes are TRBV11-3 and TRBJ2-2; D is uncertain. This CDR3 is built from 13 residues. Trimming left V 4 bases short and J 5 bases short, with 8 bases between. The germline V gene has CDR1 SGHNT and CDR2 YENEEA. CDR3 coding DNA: TGTGCCAGCAGCTCAAGGCGTACCGGGGAGCTGTTTTTT. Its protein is CASSSRRTGELFF.

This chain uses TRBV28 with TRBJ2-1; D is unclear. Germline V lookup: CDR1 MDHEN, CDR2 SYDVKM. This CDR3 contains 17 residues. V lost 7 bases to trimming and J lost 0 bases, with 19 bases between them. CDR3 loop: CASTRGDGVSSYNEQFF. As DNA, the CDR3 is TGTGCCAGCACCCGCGGAGACGGAGTTAGCTCCTACAATGAGCAGTTCTTC.

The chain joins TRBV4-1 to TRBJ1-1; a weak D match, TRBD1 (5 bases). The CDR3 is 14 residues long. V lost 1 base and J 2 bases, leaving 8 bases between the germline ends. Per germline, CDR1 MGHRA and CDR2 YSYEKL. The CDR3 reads CASSQGGGNTEAFF. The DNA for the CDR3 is TGCGCCAGCAGCCAAGGGGGGGGTAACACTGAAGCTTTCTTT.

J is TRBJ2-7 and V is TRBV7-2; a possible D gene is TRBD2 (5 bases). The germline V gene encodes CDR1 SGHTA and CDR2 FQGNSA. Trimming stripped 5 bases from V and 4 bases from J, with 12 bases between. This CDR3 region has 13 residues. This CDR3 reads CASSPNSGYEQYF. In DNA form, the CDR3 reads TGTGCCAGCAGCCCCAATTCGGGGTACGAGCAGTACTTC.

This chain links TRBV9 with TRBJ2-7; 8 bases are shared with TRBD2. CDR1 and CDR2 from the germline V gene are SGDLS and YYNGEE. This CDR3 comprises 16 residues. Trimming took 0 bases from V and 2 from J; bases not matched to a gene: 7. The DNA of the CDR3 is TGTGCCAGCAGCGTAGCTGGCCTAGCGGGTACCTACGAGCAGTACTTC. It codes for CASSVAGLAGTYEQYF.

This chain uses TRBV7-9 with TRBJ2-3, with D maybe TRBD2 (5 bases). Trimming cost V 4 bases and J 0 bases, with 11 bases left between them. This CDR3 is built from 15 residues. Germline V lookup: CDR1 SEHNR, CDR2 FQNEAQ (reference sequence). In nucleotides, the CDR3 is TGTGCCAGCAGCTCCTCGGGGTCTAGCACAGATACGCAGTATTTT. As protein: CASSSSGSSTDTQYF.

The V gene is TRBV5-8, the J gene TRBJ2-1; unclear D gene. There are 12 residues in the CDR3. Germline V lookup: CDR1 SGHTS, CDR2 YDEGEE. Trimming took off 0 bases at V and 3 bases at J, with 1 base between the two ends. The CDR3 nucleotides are TGTGCCAGCAGCTTGGTCTACAATGAGCAGTTCTTC. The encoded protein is CASSLVYNEQFF. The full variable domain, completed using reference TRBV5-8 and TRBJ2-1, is EAGVTQSPTHLIKTRGQQATLRCSPISGHTSVYWYQQALGLGLQFLLWYDEGEERNRGNFPPRFSGRQFPNYSSELNVNALELEDSALYLCASSLVYNEQFFGPGTRLTVL.

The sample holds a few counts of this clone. This chain's CDR3 is CASSIETGAGGQPQHF. The CDR3, as DNA: TGTGCCAGCAGTATTGAAACAGGGGCCGGCGGTCAGCCCCAGCATTTT. The chain recombines TRBV2 with TRBJ1-5; 7 bases agree with TRBD1. Trimming removed 5 bases from V and 6 bases from J; junction bases left unmatched: 13. CDR1 is SNHLY and CDR2 is FYNNEI in the germline V gene. This CDR3 is 16 amino acids long.

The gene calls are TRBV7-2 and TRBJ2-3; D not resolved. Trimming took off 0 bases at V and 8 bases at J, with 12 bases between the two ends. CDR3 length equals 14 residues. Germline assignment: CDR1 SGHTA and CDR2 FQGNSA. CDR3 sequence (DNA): TGTGCCAGCAGCTTAGCCCTGGTCGCTGGTACGCAGTATTTT. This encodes CASSLALVAGTQYF.

CDR3 region: CASSYLRTSGADTQYF. Written as DNA, the CDR3 is TGTGCCAGCAGTTACCTGCGGACTAGCGGGGCAGATACGCAGTATTTT. The chain links TRBV6-5 to TRBJ2-3, with TRBD2 matching 12 bases. V shed 2 bases and J 4 bases; nucleotides not matched to a gene: 4. CDR3 length: 16 residues. The germline V gene has CDR1 MNHEY and CDR2 SVGAGI.

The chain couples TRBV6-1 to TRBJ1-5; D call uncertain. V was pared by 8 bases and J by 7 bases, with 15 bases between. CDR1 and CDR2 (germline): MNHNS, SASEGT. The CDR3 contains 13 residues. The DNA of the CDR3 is TGTGCCAGCCTCGGTCCAGCCCGACAGCCCCAGCATTTT. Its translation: CASLGPARQPQHF.

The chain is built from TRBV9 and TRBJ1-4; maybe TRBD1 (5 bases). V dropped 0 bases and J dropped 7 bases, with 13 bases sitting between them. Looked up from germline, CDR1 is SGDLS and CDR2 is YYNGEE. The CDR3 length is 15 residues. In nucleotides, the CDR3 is TGTGCCAGCAGCGTAGATGTAGGGGAGGGTGAAAAACTGTTTTTT. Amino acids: CASSVDVGEGEKLFF.

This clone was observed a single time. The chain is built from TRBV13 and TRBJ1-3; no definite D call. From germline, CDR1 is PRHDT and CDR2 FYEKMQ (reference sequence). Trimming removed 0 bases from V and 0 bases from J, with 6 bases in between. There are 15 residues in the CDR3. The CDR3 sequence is CASSLGRPSGNTIYF. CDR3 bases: TGTGCCAGCAGCTTAGGCCGGCCCTCTGGAAACACCATATATTTT.

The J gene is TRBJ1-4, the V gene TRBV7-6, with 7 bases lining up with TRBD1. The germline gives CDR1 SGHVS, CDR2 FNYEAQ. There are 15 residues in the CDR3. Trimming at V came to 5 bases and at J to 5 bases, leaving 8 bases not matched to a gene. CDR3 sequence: CASSNRQGVNEKLFF. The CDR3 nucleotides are TGTGCCAGCAGCAACAGACAGGGAGTGAATGAAAAACTGTTTTTT. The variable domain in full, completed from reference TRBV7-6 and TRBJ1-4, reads GAGVSQSPRYKVTKRGQDVALRCDPISGHVSLYWYRQALGQGPEFLTYFNYEAQQDKSGLPNDRFSAERPEGSISTLTIQRTEQRDSAMYRCASSNRQGVNEKLFFGSGTQLSVL.

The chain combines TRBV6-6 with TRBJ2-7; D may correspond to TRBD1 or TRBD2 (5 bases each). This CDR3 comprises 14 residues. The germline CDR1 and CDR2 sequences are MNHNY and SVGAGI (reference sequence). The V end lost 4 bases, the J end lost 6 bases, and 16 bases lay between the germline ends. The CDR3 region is CASSSGAISGEQYF. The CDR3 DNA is TGTGCCAGCAGTTCCGGGGCCATCAGTGGCGAGCAGTACTTC.

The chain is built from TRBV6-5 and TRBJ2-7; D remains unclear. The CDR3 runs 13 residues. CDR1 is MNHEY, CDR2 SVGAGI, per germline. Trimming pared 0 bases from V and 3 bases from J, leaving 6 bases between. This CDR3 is CASSYSENYEQYF. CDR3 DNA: TGTGCCAGCAGTTACTCGGAGAACTACGAGCAGTACTTC.

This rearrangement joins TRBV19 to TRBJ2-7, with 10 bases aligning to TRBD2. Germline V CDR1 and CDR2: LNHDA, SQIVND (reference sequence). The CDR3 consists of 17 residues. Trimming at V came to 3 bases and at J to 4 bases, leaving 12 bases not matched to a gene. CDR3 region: CASSIQASGRRGYEQYF. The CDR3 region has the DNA TGTGCCAGTAGTATCCAGGCTAGCGGGAGAAGGGGATACGAGCAGTACTTC.

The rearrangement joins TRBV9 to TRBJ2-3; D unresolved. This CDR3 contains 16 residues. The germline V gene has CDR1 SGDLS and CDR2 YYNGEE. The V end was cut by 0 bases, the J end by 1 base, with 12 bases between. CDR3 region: CASSVVGIPRTDTQYF. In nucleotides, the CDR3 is TGTGCCAGCAGCGTAGTGGGCATTCCCCGCACAGATACGCAGTATTTT. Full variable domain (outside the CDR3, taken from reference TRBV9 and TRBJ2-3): DSGVTQTPKHLITATGQRVTLRCSPRSGDLSVYWYQQSLDQGLQFLIQYYNGEERAKGNILERFSAQQFPDLHSELNLSSLELGDSALYFCASSVVGIPRTDTQYFGPGTRLTVL.

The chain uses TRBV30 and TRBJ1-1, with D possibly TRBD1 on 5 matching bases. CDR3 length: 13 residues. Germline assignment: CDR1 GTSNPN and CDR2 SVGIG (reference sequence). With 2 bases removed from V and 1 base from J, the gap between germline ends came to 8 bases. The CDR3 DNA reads TGTGCCTGGAGTTATGGACAGAACACTGAAGCTTTCTTT. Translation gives CAWSYGQNTEAFF.

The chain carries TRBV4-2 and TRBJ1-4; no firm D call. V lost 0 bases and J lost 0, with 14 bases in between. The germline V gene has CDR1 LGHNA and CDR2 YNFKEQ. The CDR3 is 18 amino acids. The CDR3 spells CASSQDGGSGSTNEKLFF. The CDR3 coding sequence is TGTGCCAGCAGCCAAGATGGAGGGTCAGGTTCAACTAATGAAAAACTGTTTTTT.

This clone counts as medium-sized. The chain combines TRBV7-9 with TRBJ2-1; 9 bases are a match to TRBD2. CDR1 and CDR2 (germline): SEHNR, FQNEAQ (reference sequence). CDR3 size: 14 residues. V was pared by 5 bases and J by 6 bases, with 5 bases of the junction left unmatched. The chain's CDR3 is CASSPGTSFNEQFF. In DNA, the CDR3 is TGTGCCAGCAGCCCCGGGACTAGCTTCAATGAGCAGTTCTTC.

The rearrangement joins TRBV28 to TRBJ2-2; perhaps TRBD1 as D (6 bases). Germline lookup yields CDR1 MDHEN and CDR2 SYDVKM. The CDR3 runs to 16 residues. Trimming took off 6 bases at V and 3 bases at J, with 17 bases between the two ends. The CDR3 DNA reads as TGTGCCAGCAGCCCCCTGGTGGCAGGGGACACCGGGGAGCTGTTTTTT. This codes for CASSPLVAGDTGELFF.

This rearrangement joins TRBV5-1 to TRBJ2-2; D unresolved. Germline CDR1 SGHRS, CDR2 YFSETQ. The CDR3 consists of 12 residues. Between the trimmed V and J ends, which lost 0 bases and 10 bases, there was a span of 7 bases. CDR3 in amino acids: CASSLAQTELFF. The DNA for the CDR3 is TGCGCCAGCAGCTTGGCGCAAACGGAGCTGTTTTTT. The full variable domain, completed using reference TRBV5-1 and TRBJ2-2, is KAGVTQTPRYLIKTRGQQVTLSCSPISGHRSVSWYQQTPGQGLQFLFEYFSETQRNKGNFPGRFSGRQFSNSRSEMNVSTLELGDSALYLCASSLAQTELFFGEGSRLTVL.

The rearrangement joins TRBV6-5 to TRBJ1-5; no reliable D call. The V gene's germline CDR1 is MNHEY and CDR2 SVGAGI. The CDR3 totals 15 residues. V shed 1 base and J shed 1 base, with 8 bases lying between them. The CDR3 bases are TGTGCCAGCAGTTACTTTGCATTCAGCAATCAGCCCCAGCATTTT. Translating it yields CASSYFAFSNQPQHF.

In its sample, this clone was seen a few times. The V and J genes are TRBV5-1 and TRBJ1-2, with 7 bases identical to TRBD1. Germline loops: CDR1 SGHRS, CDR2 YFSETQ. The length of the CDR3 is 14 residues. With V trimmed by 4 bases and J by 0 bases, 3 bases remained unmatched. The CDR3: CASSTGTANYGYTF. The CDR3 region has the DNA TGCGCCAGCAGCACAGGGACAGCTAACTATGGCTACACCTTC.